These 10 T cell receptor beta chains share one sample of origin, sequenced in a study of CD8 T cells in ankylosing spondylitis (dated by TCRdb to about 2017). Libraries were prepared through 5' RACE. Sequencing took place on an Illumina HiSeq 2500. TCRdb reprocessed the public reads (quality trimming at Q25 with fastp, clone calling with MiXCR) and kept in-frame beta chains. Entries that share a CDR3 protein sequence are merged under the most common genes and DNA. Here the sample has roughly 130,000 distinct CDR3 sequences; roughly 13% occur a single time. About 2.7% of the sample is held by the ten biggest clonotypes. Sequencing was performed on blood, either unsorted or a sorted T cell fraction (not recorded which). Source of these receptors: a female donor with ankylosing spondylitis or in good health (not recorded which).

This clonotype came up many times. The chain uses TRBV3-1 and TRBJ2-5; TRBD2 matches at 8 bases. CDR1 LGHDT and CDR2 YNNKEL come from the germline V gene (reference sequence). The CDR3 has 14 amino acids. V shed 1 base and J 4 bases; nucleotides not matched to a gene: 2. CDR3 coding DNA: TGTGCCAGCAGCCAAGGAGCGGGGGCAGAGACCCAGTACTTC. As protein: CASSQGAGAETQYF.

This clonotype was picked up many times. The chain uses TRBV9 and TRBJ1-1, with TRBD1 identical over 8 bases. Germline V gene data show CDR1 as SGDLS and CDR2 as YYNGEE. The CDR3 is made up of 14 amino acids. With V trimmed by 0 bases and J by 6 bases, 4 bases remained unmatched. CDR3: CASSVAPGGSEAFF. CDR3 nucleotides: TGTGCCAGCAGCGTAGCTCCAGGGGGCTCTGAAGCTTTCTTT.

The chain couples TRBV18 to TRBJ2-7, with 9 bases lining up with TRBD2. CDR3 length: 14 amino acids. Germline V gene lookup returns CDR1 KGHSH and CDR2 LQKENI. With 5 bases clipped from V and 2 bases from J, the junction kept 4 bases outside the gene matches. The DNA for the CDR3 is TGTGCCAGCTCATCTAGCGGGGTTACCTACGAGCAGTACTTC. It is translated as CASSSSGVTYEQYF. Full variable domain (outside the CDR3, taken from reference TRBV18 and TRBJ2-7): NAGVMQNPRHLVRRRGQEARLRCSPMKGHSHVYWYRQLPEEGLKFMVYLQKENIIDESGMPKERFSAEFPKEGPSILRIQQVVRGDSAAYFCASSSSGVTYEQYFGPGTRLTVT.

The CDR3 DNA reads as TGTGCCAGCAGCTTATTTCAAACCTACGAGCAGTACTTC. The encoded protein is CASSLFQTYEQYF. V usage is TRBV7-2 and J usage is TRBJ2-7; D remains ambiguous. This CDR3 is built from 13 residues. Germline-derived CDR1 and CDR2 are SGHTA and FQGNSA. V lost 2 bases and J lost 2, with 7 bases in between.

The chain links TRBV6-1 to TRBJ1-5; no firm D call. Germline V gene data show CDR1 as MNHNS and CDR2 as SASEGT. This CDR3 is 16 amino acids long. Trimming removed 4 bases from V and 2 bases from J, with 15 bases in between. Here the CDR3 DNA reads TGTGCCAGCAGTGCCTCCGGGCTGCATGGCAATCAGCCCCAGCATTTT. This encodes CASSASGLHGNQPQHF.

Ten or more counts support this clonotype. The chain couples TRBV12-3 or TRBV12-4 to TRBJ1-5, with D unclear. V was shortened by 0 bases and J by 2 bases, with 5 bases between the two germline ends. The CDR3 is 14 residues long. Here the CDR3 reads CASSLALGNQPQHF. For the CDR3, the DNA is TGTGCCAGCAGTTTAGCGCTCGGCAATCAGCCCCAGCATTTT.

This clonotype has ten or more counts. The chain carries TRBV29-1 and TRBJ2-2, with 9 bases aligning to TRBD2. Germline assignment: CDR1 SQVTM and CDR2 ANQGSEA. The CDR3 length is 13 residues. The J segment lost 7 bases and the V segment lost 1 base, leaving 1 base of the junction unmatched. In DNA form, the CDR3 reads TGCAGCGTTGAAGCTAGCGGGATCGGGGAGCTGTTTTTT. Translation gives CSVEASGIGELFF.

This clonotype has a count of ten or more. The chain uses TRBV20-1 and TRBJ2-2; unclear D gene. CDR1 and CDR2 (germline): DFQATT, SNEGSKA (reference sequence). V lost 5 bases and J 0 bases, leaving 4 bases between the germline ends. The CDR3 covers 12 residues. CDR3 nucleotides: TGCAGTGCTGGGTCGAACACCGGGGAGCTGTTTTTT. It yields the protein CSAGSNTGELFF.

This clonotype was found many times. V gene TRBV29-1 combines with J gene TRBJ2-1; the D is unclear. V was clipped by 2 bases and J by 7 bases, with 9 bases between them. The germline gives CDR1 SQVTM, CDR2 ANQGSEA. This CDR3 is built from 12 residues. CDR3 residues: CSVETMSNEQFF. In DNA form, the CDR3 reads TGCAGCGTTGAAACGATGAGTAATGAGCAGTTCTTC.

This sequence joins TRBV7-2 and TRBJ1-6, with D uncertain. Trimming took 3 bases from V and 0 from J, leaving 9 bases between them. In germline, CDR1 is SGHTA, CDR2 FQGNSA. The CDR3 length is 16 residues. The CDR3 here is CASSFPASSYNSPLHF. DNA of the CDR3: TGTGCCAGCAGCTTCCCCGCGAGCTCCTATAATTCACCCCTCCACTTT. Complete variable domain (other parts from reference TRBV7-2 and TRBJ1-6): GAGVSQSPSNKVTEKGKDVELRCDPISGHTALYWYRQSLGQGLEFLIYFQGNSAPDKSGLPSDRFSAERTGGSVSTLTIQRTQQEDSAVYLCASSFPASSYNSPLHFGNGTRLTVT.